Listed below are T cell receptor beta chains from one sample, sequenced in a study of identical twins. A single record per CDR3 protein comes from TCRdb applying MiXCR to the 5' RACE reads. The table has about 720,000 distinct CDR3 sequences, around 8.6% seen once. These data were also reused for a study on yellow fever vaccine responses in identical twins.

Sequencing was done on a sample of PBMCs. These receptors were collected from a woman between 18 and 29 years old in good health. CDR3s include the opening cysteine and the closing phenylalanine or tryptophan. D genes are given only for firm matches.

j_call v_call d_call cdr3_aa
TRBJ2-3 TRBV28 . CASNKNRDTSTDTQYF
TRBJ2-7 TRBV11-1 TRBD2 CASSLRVPVSGLVSEYEQYF
TRBJ2-2 TRBV12-3/TRBV12-4 . CASSLARLNTGELFF
TRBJ2-7 TRBV6-1 . CASLDGNSYEQYF
TRBJ2-2 TRBV9 . CASSGAGPNTGELFF
TRBJ2-6 TRBV12-3/TRBV12-4 . CASSPDTGSGANVLTF
TRBJ2-5 TRBV4-1 . CASSQVSIEETQYF
TRBJ2-5 TRBV6-1 TRBD2 CASKRGLAGFQETQYF
TRBJ2-3 TRBV27 . CASLSTQAATQYF
TRBJ2-7 TRBV5-1 TRBD1 CASSLGTGRDEQYF
TRBJ2-1 TRBV24-1 . CATSDKYNEQFF
TRBJ2-5 TRBV29-1 . CSVDKGEGKETQYF
TRBJ2-1 TRBV7-9 . CASSWKNRAPNEQFF
TRBJ2-4 TRBV4-3 . CASSQGRGGGGIRDIQYF
TRBJ1-1 TRBV12-3/TRBV12-4 . CASSNRLNTEAFF
TRBJ2-7 TRBV19 TRBD1 CASSTGTGGRHEQYF
TRBJ2-7 TRBV6-1 TRBD1 CASLRDRGLYEQYF
TRBJ1-4 TRBV5-1 TRBD1 CASSPGPRGTGVEKLFF
TRBJ2-7 TRBV5-1 . CASSLLVNSYEQYF
TRBJ2-5 TRBV20-1 TRBD2 CSARVARRGGQTQYF
TRBJ2-7 TRBV10-3 . CAMGGDSYEQYF
TRBJ2-7 TRBV12-3/TRBV12-4 TRBD1 CASSLMGQGARWQYF
TRBJ2-1 TRBV7-2 . CASSLVFRPYNEQFF
TRBJ2-5 TRBV12-3/TRBV12-4 . CASSGTEETQYF
TRBJ2-3 TRBV5-1 TRBD1 CASSRQGTSTDTQYF